The 12 T cell receptor beta chains reported below all come from one sample, sequenced in a study of PD-1 blockade in mismatch repair-deficient tumors. Sequenced by immunoSEQ multiplex PCR; TCRdb stores in-frame clones only, minus some. The sample lists approximately 130,000 clones; around 86% were seen once. Source: peripheral blood, taken 44 weeks after starting pembrolizumab. The receptors come from an adult with mismatch repair-deficient cancer.

This chain uses TRBV25-1 with TRBJ2-2, with 7 bases lining up with TRBD2. The CDR3 sequence is 15 residues long. Trimming cost V 7 bases and J 2 bases; bases outside gene matches: 7. The germline CDR1 and CDR2 sequences are MGHDK and SYGVNS. CDR3 bases: TGTGCCAGCACAACTAGCGAAAAAAACACCGGGGAGCTGTTTTTT. This translates into CASTTSEKNTGELFF.

The chain links TRBV4-1 to TRBJ1-2; 9 positions agree with TRBD1. This CDR3 is built from 16 residues. Germline values: CDR1 MGHRA, CDR2 YSYEKL. J was trimmed by 4 bases and V by 5 bases; bases with no gene match: 11. CDR3 bases: TGCGCCAGCAGCGCCGGGCAACCGGGACAGGGCTATGGCTACACCTTC. Amino acid sequence: CASSAGQPGQGYGYTF.

The table lists this clone with a count of one. The rearrangement joins TRBV7-9 to TRBJ2-7; TRBD1 agrees at 8 bases. V lost 5 bases to trimming and J lost 0 bases; unmatched junction nucleotides: 6. Germline values: CDR1 SEHNR, CDR2 FQNEAQ (reference sequence). The CDR3 loop spans 15 amino acids. The CDR3 protein is CASSPRQGTSYEQYF. DNA of the CDR3: TGTGCCAGCAGCCCAAGACAGGGGACCTCCTACGAGCAGTACTTC.

The genes are TRBV5-5 and TRBJ2-7, with D maybe TRBD2 (6 bases). Germline assignment: CDR1 SGHKS and CDR2 YYEKEE (reference sequence). CDR3 length: 13 amino acids. V lost 4 bases and J lost 4, with 12 bases in between. CDR3 sequence reads: CASSRLVSYEQYF. CDR3 DNA: TGTGCCAGCAGCCGACTAGTATCGTACGAGCAGTACTTC. The complete variable domain, with remaining parts taken from reference TRBV5-5 and TRBJ2-7, reads DAGVTQSPTHLIKTRGQQVTLRCSPISGHKSVSWYQQVLGQGPQFIFQYYEKEERGRGNFPDRFSARQFPNYSSELNVNALLLGDSALYLCASSRLVSYEQYFGPGTRLTVT.

The genes are TRBV28 and TRBJ1-1; D is perhaps TRBD1 (6 bases). With 2 bases removed from V and 2 bases from J, the gap between germline ends came to 9 bases. This CDR3 region has 14 residues. Germline assignment: CDR1 MDHEN and CDR2 SYDVKM. This CDR3 is CASSLNRVNTEAFF. The CDR3 nucleotides are TGTGCCAGCAGTTTAAACAGGGTAAACACTGAAGCTTTCTTT.

V and J are TRBV6-1 and TRBJ2-3, with TRBD1 identical over 8 bases. CDR1 MNHNS and CDR2 SASEGT come from the germline V gene. V trimming: 5 bases; J trimming: 2 bases; junction bases outside the gene matches: 6. The CDR3 loop spans 15 amino acids. CDR3 sequence reads: CASSPRTGYTDTQYF. The CDR3, as DNA: TGTGCCAGCAGTCCCCGGACAGGGTACACAGATACGCAGTATTTT.

This clone was found a few times. V gene TRBV27 combines with J gene TRBJ2-3, with D possibly matching TRBD1 (6 bases). V shed 3 bases and J shed 6 bases, with 16 bases lying between them. The CDR3 spans 15 residues. Germline CDR1 and CDR2: MNHEY and SMNVEV (reference sequence). The CDR3 nucleotides are TGTGCCAGCAGTTTCCGGACAGATGCGAGGGATACGCAGTATTTT. Translated: CASSFRTDARDTQYF.

The chain joins TRBV30 to TRBJ2-1, with D hard to call. Germline values: CDR1 GTSNPN, CDR2 SVGIG (reference sequence). The CDR3 contains 11 residues. With 2 bases removed from V and 7 bases from J, the gap between germline ends came to 6 bases. CDR3 DNA: TGTGCCTGGAGTCTTGGGAATGAGCAGTTCTTC. The encoded protein is CAWSLGNEQFF.

The V and J genes are TRBV11-2 and TRBJ2-2, with D perhaps matching TRBD2 (5 bases). This CDR3 has 16 amino acids. In germline, CDR1 is SGHAT, CDR2 FQNNGV. The germline V and J ends were trimmed by 1 base and 0 bases, with 9 bases remaining between them. The CDR3 sequence is CASSLGGGANTGELFF. CDR3 DNA sequence: TGTGCCAGCAGCTTAGGAGGAGGAGCGAACACCGGGGAGCTGTTTTTT.

The chain recombines TRBV5-1 with TRBJ2-5, with D tentatively TRBD1 or TRBD2 (5 bases each). Trimming cost V 4 bases and J 2 bases, with 18 bases left between them. Germline values: CDR1 SGHRS, CDR2 YFSETQ. The CDR3 has 16 amino acids. CDR3 region: CASSPAGGGPQETQYF. In DNA form, the CDR3 reads TGCGCCAGCAGCCCCGCGGGTGGGGGACCTCAAGAGACCCAGTACTTC.

V is TRBV23-1 and J is TRBJ2-1; D is unclear. TRBV23-1 is given ORF status, its function remaining uncertain. Between the trimmed V and J ends, which lost 1 base and 7 bases, there was a span of 5 bases. This CDR3 contains 12 residues. CDR3: CASSQWVNEQFF. In nucleotides, the CDR3 is TGCGCCAGCAGTCAATGGGTAAATGAGCAGTTCTTC.

The rearrangement joins TRBV5-1 to TRBJ1-2; the D is unclear. The CDR3 length is 15 residues. Between the trimmed V and J ends, which lost 0 bases and 1 base, there was a span of 10 bases. Germline values: CDR1 SGHRS, CDR2 YFSETQ. The DNA for the CDR3 is TGCGCCAGCAGCTTGGTTTCGGCATTTAACTATGGCTACACCTTC. Translating gives CASSLVSAFNYGYTF. Supplemented by reference TRBV5-1 and TRBJ1-2, the full variable domain reads KAGVTQTPRYLIKTRGQQVTLSCSPISGHRSVSWYQQTPGQGLQFLFEYFSETQRNKGNFPGRFSGRQFSNSRSEMNVSTLELGDSALYLCASSLVSAFNYGYTFGSGTRLTVV.